The text below deals with one TCR beta chain. This CDR3 is 15 amino acids long. With 0 bases clipped from V and 5 bases from J, the junction kept 5 bases outside the gene matches. Germline loops: CDR1 MNHNS, CDR2 SASEGT. Produced via immunoSEQ multiplex PCR; TCRdb's table is partial and in-frame only. The sample carries 300,000 to 400,000 clones, approximately 88% recorded once. The data originate from a study of blood T cell repertoires in COVID-19. Across the study: The United States, Italy and Spain were the sources of the acute and convalescent COVID-19 samples. T cells, B-cell-depleted T cells, or PBMCs supplied cDNA or gDNA.

Recruits, aged roughly 18 to 100 years, lived in about two dozen US areas. The chain carries TRBV6-1 and TRBJ2-5, with TRBD1 matching 8 bases. Sequenced: PBMCs or T cells enriched from blood (not recorded which). The TCR sequence derives from a man in his thirties or forties who had recovered from COVID-19. The CDR3 sequence is CASSEADRVEETQYF. CDR3 coding DNA: TGTGCCAGCAGTGAAGCGGACAGGGTGGAGGAGACCCAGTACTTC.